The entry below describes one TCR beta chain. Antigen unknown. Using immunoSEQ multiplex PCR, the repertoire was profiled, and TCRdb retains in-frame clones only, with some absent. This table holds over 8,500 clones, approximately 90% found once. These data come from a study of T cells in localized non-small cell lung cancer. General study findings and limits: Adjacent lung had a median around 60 of the 100 largest tumor clones.

V lost 6 bases, J lost 0 bases, and 12 bases stayed unmatched. This CDR3 comprises 18 residues. Germline lookup yields CDR1 LGHNA and CDR2 YNFKEQ. J is TRBJ2-3 and V is TRBV4-2; TRBD2 agrees at 10 bases. Sequenced here: peripheral blood, sampled before any cancer treatment. The receptor was isolated from a male donor at least 60 years old with stage III lung adenocarcinoma. The CDR3 DNA is TGTGCCAGCAGGGTTACTAGCGGGATCCCTTCTAGCACAGATACGCAGTATTTT. Its translation is CASRVTSGIPSSTDTQYF.